This T cell receptor (beta chain) was recorded in a study of blood T cell repertoires in COVID-19. The CDR3 covers 14 residues. Trimming took 5 bases from V and 2 from J; bases not matched to a gene: 5. Per germline, CDR1 ENHRY and CDR2 SYGVKD. The assay was immunoSEQ multiplex PCR, and TCRdb's table has in-frame clones only and misses some. Among 150,000 to 200,000 clones, more than 65% were seen once, and the ten largest hold roughly 15%. Sequenced input: PBMCs or T cells enriched from blood (not recorded which). This sequence was found in a man aged 45-60 years who had recovered from COVID-19. The genes are TRBV10-3 and TRBJ2-7; 8 bases fit TRBD1. CDR3 bases: TGTGCCATCAGTCCCGGGGACAGGCCCTACGAGCAGTACTTC. The encoded protein is CAISPGDRPYEQYF.